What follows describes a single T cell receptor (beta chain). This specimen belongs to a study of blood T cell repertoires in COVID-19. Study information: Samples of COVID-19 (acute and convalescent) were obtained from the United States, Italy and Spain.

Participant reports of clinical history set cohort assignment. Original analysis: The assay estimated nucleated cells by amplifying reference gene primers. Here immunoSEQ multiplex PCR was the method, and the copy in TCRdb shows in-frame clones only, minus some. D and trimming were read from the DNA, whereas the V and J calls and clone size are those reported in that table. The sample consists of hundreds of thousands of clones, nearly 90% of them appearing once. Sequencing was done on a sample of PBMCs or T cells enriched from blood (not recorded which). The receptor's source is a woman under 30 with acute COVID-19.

The CDR3 nucleotides read TGTGCCAGCAGCGGGACGGGACACTACGAGCAGTACTTC. It yields the protein CASSGTGHYEQYF. This chain uses TRBV28 with TRBJ2-7; TRBD1 might be the D (6 bases). The V gene's germline CDR1 is MDHEN and CDR2 SYDVKM. CDR3 size: 13 residues. V lost 6 bases, J lost 3 bases, and 12 bases lay in between.